The 27 T cell receptor beta chains listed next were all sequenced from one sample in a study of cytomegalovirus exposure and HLA in healthy donors. Primers included in the PCR were 60 Vbeta and 13 Jbeta primers. Assay used: immunoSEQ multiplex PCR; TCRdb lists only in-frame clones, some missing. The sample contains some 60,000 clones, 75% to 85% of which appear only once. Sequencing was done on a sample of PBMCs. Receptor source: a male donor in good health and CMV-seronegative.

The chain joins TRBV25-1 to TRBJ2-5, with TRBD2 matching over 9 bases. The germline gives CDR1 MGHDK, CDR2 SYGVNS. The V gene end was trimmed by 0 bases and the J gene end by 5 bases; junction bases not matched to a gene: 10. The CDR3 totals 17 residues. The CDR3 region has the DNA TGTGCCAGCAGTGAATACACCGGCGGGGGGGCCCACGAGACCCAGTACTTC. Encoded protein: CASSEYTGGGAHETQYF. The full variable domain, with the rest looked up from reference TRBV25-1 and TRBJ2-5, is EADIYQTPRYLVIGTGKKITLECSQTMGHDKMYWYQQDPGMELHLIHYSYGVNSTEKGDLSSESTVSRIRTEHFPLTLESARPSHTSQYLCASSEYTGGGAHETQYFGPGTRLLVL.

The J gene is TRBJ1-3, the V gene TRBV6-5; D gene ambiguous. Germline V gene sequence: CDR1 MNHEY, CDR2 SVGAGI. Trimming removed 4 bases from V and 0 bases from J, with 13 bases in between. The CDR3 runs 16 residues. In DNA form, the CDR3 reads TGTGCCAGCAGTTTGTCCCGGCGGTCCTCTGGAAACACCATATATTTT. It codes for CASSLSRRSSGNTIYF.

The rearrangement links TRBV10-3 to TRBJ1-6; D is possibly TRBD1 (6 bases). The CDR3 spans 15 residues. Germline CDR1 reads ENHRY; CDR2 reads SYGVKD. The V and J ends lost 5 bases and 8 bases respectively, with 16 bases between them. In DNA, the CDR3 is TGTGCCATCAGTTATGGGGACATTAGCGATTCACCCCTCCACTTT. Residues: CAISYGDISDSPLHF.

The gene calls are TRBV7-9 and TRBJ2-7; D might be TRBD2 (5 bases). Trimming took 7 bases from V and 3 from J, leaving 13 bases between them. The CDR3 is 13 amino acids. The germline V gene has CDR1 SEHNR and CDR2 FQNEAQ (reference sequence). CDR3 DNA sequence: TGTGCCAGCACCCCCATAGCGATCTACGAGCAGTACTTC. This translates into CASTPIAIYEQYF.

V is TRBV9 and J is TRBJ2-7; possible D gene TRBD1, 6 bases. Germline CDR1 SGDLS, CDR2 YYNGEE. V lost 0 bases and J lost 2, with 9 bases in between. The CDR3 is made up of 14 amino acids. CDR3 nucleotides: TGTGCCAGCAGCGTAGGGGACACGACCTACGAGCAGTACTTC. Amino acid sequence: CASSVGDTTYEQYF.

CDR3 sequence (DNA): TGCGCCAGCAGCCAAAGCCGGACTACTAACTATGGCTACACCTTC. Its translation: CASSQSRTTNYGYTF. The genes are TRBV4-3 and TRBJ1-2, with D hard to call. The germline V and J ends were trimmed by 2 bases and 0 bases, with 10 bases remaining between them. Germline values: CDR1 LGHNA, CDR2 YSLEER. There are 15 residues in the CDR3.

The table lists this clone with a count of one. V is TRBV5-1 and J is TRBJ2-7, with 7 bases aligning to TRBD1. V lost 0 bases to trimming and J lost 7 bases; unmatched junction nucleotides: 4. Germline CDR1 reads SGHRS; CDR2 reads YFSETQ. The CDR3 has 13 amino acids. The CDR3: CASSLAGTEEQYF. The CDR3 nucleotides read TGCGCCAGCAGCTTGGCCGGGACAGAAGAGCAGTACTTC.

The V gene is TRBV6-5, the J gene TRBJ1-2; TRBD1 might be the D (6 bases). V lost 5 bases to trimming and J lost 4 bases, with 14 bases between them. The germline V gene encodes CDR1 MNHEY and CDR2 SVGAGI. This CDR3 has 14 amino acids. CDR3 coding DNA: TGTGCCAGCAGTAACTTCCGGGACACCTATGGCTACACCTTC. Translating gives CASSNFRDTYGYTF.

The chain couples TRBV18 to TRBJ2-3; TRBD1 matches 10 bases. Germline V gene lookup returns CDR1 KGHSH and CDR2 LQKENI. The CDR3 is 17 residues long. The trim removed 2 bases at V and 1 base at J, leaving 6 bases unmatched. CDR3 protein: CASSPRDGTGGTDTQYF. The CDR3 DNA reads as TGTGCCAGCTCACCAAGAGACGGGACAGGGGGCACAGATACGCAGTATTTT.

This rearrangement joins TRBV5-4 to TRBJ1-3; 8 positions match TRBD1. There are 17 residues in the CDR3. Germline CDR1 and CDR2: SGHNT and YYREEE (reference sequence). The junction had 14 bases not matched to a gene; V was cut back by 4 bases and J by 5 bases. CDR3 sequence reads: CASSPNTGGPLRNTIYF. In DNA form, the CDR3 reads TGTGCCAGCAGCCCGAATACAGGGGGGCCACTAAGAAACACCATATATTTT.

This clone was detected only a few times. The V call is TRBV7-9, the J call TRBJ1-2; a possible D gene is TRBD1 (6 bases). The CDR3 is 15 residues long. V was cut by 3 bases and J by 2 bases, with 13 bases left in between. The germline CDR1 and CDR2 sequences are SEHNR and FQNEAQ (reference sequence). CDR3 in DNA: TGTGCCAGCAGCTTCTTCGCAGGGGACAACTATGGCTACACCTTC. It translates to CASSFFAGDNYGYTF.

This clone came up once. The chain couples TRBV5-6 to TRBJ2-3; tentative D call: TRBD1 (6 bases). The CDR3 totals 16 residues. Trimming removed 0 bases from V and 6 bases from J, with 17 bases in between. Germline CDR1 is SGHDT and CDR2 is YYEEEE. CDR3 in amino acids: CASSLVGPGDADTQYF. DNA of the CDR3: TGTGCCAGCAGCTTGGTAGGGCCAGGGGACGCGGATACGCAGTATTTT.

The chain has TRBV2 and TRBJ1-5, with TRBD1 matching over 10 bases. The CDR3 is made up of 13 amino acids. With V trimmed by 11 bases and J by 4 bases, 5 bases remained unmatched. Germline CDR1 is SNHLY and CDR2 is FYNNEI. CDR3 bases: TGTGCCGGGGGACAGGGGCGGAATCAGCCCCAGCATTTT. Residues: CAGGQGRNQPQHF.

The chain recombines TRBV5-1 with TRBJ1-5, with D possibly matching TRBD1 (6 bases). V was trimmed by 2 bases and J by 4 bases, leaving 19 bases between them. This CDR3 has 17 amino acids. The germline V gene has CDR1 SGHRS and CDR2 YFSETQ. Here the CDR3 DNA reads TGCGCCAGCAGCTTCTGGGACAACCGGTCTGGGAATCAGCCCCAGCATTTT. This gives the protein CASSFWDNRSGNQPQHF.

The genes are TRBV10-3 and TRBJ2-7; perhaps TRBD2 as D (7 bases). The CDR3 contains 17 residues. V lost 0 bases and J 1 base, leaving 16 bases between the germline ends. From germline, CDR1 is ENHRY and CDR2 SYGVKD. CDR3 bases: TGTGCCATCAGTGAGTCCGGGGGAGGGGGTCTATCCTACGAGCAGTACTTC. Translating it yields CAISESGGGGLSYEQYF.

The chain carries TRBV19 and TRBJ1-1; 7 bases match TRBD1. The V and J ends lost 6 bases and 4 bases, in that order; junction bases with no gene match: 5. CDR3 length equals 13 residues. Germline-derived CDR1 and CDR2 are LNHDA and SQIVND (reference sequence). CDR3 bases: TGTGCCAGTAGGGACCCAGGGGGCACTGAAGCTTTCTTT. This gives the protein CASRDPGGTEAFF.

This chain uses TRBV9 with TRBJ2-2; TRBD1 is a possible D gene (6 bases). Germline V CDR1 and CDR2: SGDLS, YYNGEE. V was pared by 1 base and J by 9 bases, with 16 bases between. The CDR3 extends over 15 amino acids. The CDR3 nucleotides are TGTGCCAGCAGCGTATCAGACAGGTCGTTTCGGGAGCTGTTTTTT. Translating it yields CASSVSDRSFRELFF.

This clone was seen only once. V and J are TRBV5-1 and TRBJ2-3; D ambiguous. The CDR3 is made up of 14 amino acids. CDR1 and CDR2 from the germline V gene are SGHRS and YFSETQ. The V and J ends lost 4 bases and 4 bases respectively, with 13 bases between them. CDR3 protein: CASSQTVPPDTQYF. The CDR3, as DNA: TGCGCCAGCAGCCAAACGGTGCCGCCAGATACGCAGTATTTT.

The rearrangement uses TRBV18 and TRBJ1-1, with a possible D match to TRBD1 (5 bases). The length of the CDR3 is 14 residues. The V end was cut by 2 bases, the J end by 3 bases, with 10 bases between. The germline V gene encodes CDR1 KGHSH and CDR2 LQKENI. CDR3 sequence: CASSPGPGDTEAFF. The CDR3 region has the DNA TGTGCCAGCTCACCAGGACCGGGGGACACTGAAGCTTTCTTT.

V gene TRBV20-1 combines with J gene TRBJ2-1, with D perhaps matching TRBD2 (5 bases). Per germline, CDR1 DFQATT and CDR2 SNEGSKA (reference sequence). Trimming took 6 bases from V and 9 from J, leaving 9 bases between them. The CDR3 is made up of 10 amino acids. CDR3 in DNA: TGCAGTGCCCCCCGGGGTGAGCAGTTCTTC. Translation gives CSAPRGEQFF.

The chain couples TRBV11-2 to TRBJ2-7; maybe TRBD1 (6 bases). Germline CDR1 reads SGHAT; CDR2 reads FQNNGV. CDR3 length equals 14 residues. V lost 7 bases and J lost 2, with 15 bases in between. The CDR3 is CASNPLRGTYEQYF. In DNA, the CDR3 is TGTGCCAGCAATCCCCTCAGGGGAACCTACGAGCAGTACTTC.

The CDR3: CSVVSDTWPYGYTF. CDR3 DNA sequence: TGCAGCGTTGTAAGCGATACGTGGCCCTATGGCTACACCTTC. The J gene is TRBJ1-2, the V gene TRBV29-1; D gene unclear. CDR3 length: 14 residues. Germline V gene sequence: CDR1 SQVTM, CDR2 ANQGSEA. Between the trimmed V and J ends, which lost 4 bases and 4 bases, there was a span of 16 bases.

The rearrangement links TRBV6-5 to TRBJ1-1; D unresolved. The germline V and J ends were trimmed by 3 bases and 0 bases, with 5 bases remaining between them. The germline V gene has CDR1 MNHEY and CDR2 SVGAGI. The CDR3 contains 13 residues. The CDR3 coding sequence is TGTGCCAGCAGTTATTCAGTGAACACTGAAGCTTTCTTT. Encoded protein: CASSYSVNTEAFF.

This chain uses TRBV11-2 with TRBJ2-1, with 10 bases matching TRBD2. CDR1 is SGHAT and CDR2 is FQNNGV in the germline V gene. CDR3 length equals 15 residues. Trimming removed 1 base from V and 6 bases from J; junction bases left unmatched: 3. The CDR3 loop is CASSLGSGGFNEQFF. As DNA, the CDR3 is TGTGCCAGCAGCTTAGGTAGCGGGGGGTTCAATGAGCAGTTCTTC.

The chain uses TRBV27 and TRBJ2-7, with 7 bases that match TRBD1. V lost 0 bases and J lost 5; bases outside the gene matches: 7. The CDR3 covers 15 residues. The germline CDR1 and CDR2 sequences are MNHEY and SMNVEV (reference sequence). The CDR3 loop is CASSLSVTGQNEQYF. CDR3 sequence (DNA): TGTGCCAGCAGTTTATCCGTGACAGGGCAGAACGAGCAGTACTTC.

V gene TRBV4-2 combines with J gene TRBJ2-3, with 8 bases aligning to TRBD2. The germline CDR1 and CDR2 sequences are LGHNA and YNFKEQ. The CDR3 has 14 residues. The junction had 2 bases not matched to a gene; V was cut back by 6 bases and J by 0 bases. CDR3 protein: CASSLAGSTDTQYF. The CDR3 DNA sequence: TGTGCCAGCAGTTTAGCGGGGAGCACAGATACGCAGTATTTT.

The chain links TRBV7-3 to TRBJ2-1, with TRBD2 matching 7 bases. CDR3 length equals 14 residues. The J segment lost 6 bases and the V segment lost 2 bases, leaving 4 bases of the junction unmatched. Germline-derived CDR1 and CDR2 are SGHTA and FQGTGA. The DNA of the CDR3 is TGTGCCAGCAGCTTAGAGGCTAGCGGCAATGAGCAGTTCTTC. The encoded protein is CASSLEASGNEQFF.